This T cell receptor beta chain was documented in a study of Ad26.COV2.S vaccination and SARS-CoV-2 variants. About the research overall: The authors gave Ad26.COV2.S intramuscularly, either once or twice 56 days apart. Study results and limitations: Reportedly, after vaccination the spike-specific CD8+ and CD4+ T cell responses displayed substantial breadth. Placebo and vaccine recipients had non-spike TCR breadth that was similar. Vaccinees showed greater spike-specific TCR breadth than placebo recipients.

The repertoire was sequenced with immunoSEQ multiplex PCR; TCRdb's copy has only in-frame clones and lacks some. The sample has 350,000 to 600,000 clones; 89% are singletons. Treatment indicated: some 20 received Ad26.COV2.S at low or high dose, single or two shots; a few received placebo; per-sample allocation not given. Specimen acquisition occurred on day 63 following the initial vaccine or placebo injection. Concerning this clone itself: Its antigen is unidentified.

CDR1 LGHDT and CDR2 YNNKEL come from the germline V gene (reference sequence). The CDR3 runs to 17 residues. Trimming left V 4 bases short and J 1 base short, with 14 bases between. The sample here was peripheral blood, taken in a trial of Ad26.COV2.S vaccine versus placebo. The TCR was taken from a person aged 18-65 years who received the Ad26.COV2.S COVID-19 vaccine or a placebo. J is TRBJ1-6 and V is TRBV3-1 (or the pseudogene TRBV3-2), with D possibly matching TRBD1 (5 bases). The chain's CDR3 is CASSPRDSISYNSPLHF. The CDR3 DNA is TGTGCCAGCAGCCCCCGAGACAGTATTTCCTATAATTCACCCCTCCACTTT.